Sequencing of this T cell receptor (beta chain) was carried out in a study of CD8 T cells in ankylosing spondylitis. Overall study findings and caveats: Characteristic, it appeared, of ankylosing spondylitis blood was a TCR beta motif of seven or eight highly homologous variants. Relatively scarce in peripheral blood, disease-linked clones were CD8+. From matched ankylosing spondylitis synovial fluid, disease-linked clones were reportedly recovered at significantly enriched levels.

CDR1 and CDR2 (germline): MNHEY, SVGAGI. This CDR3 has 15 amino acids. Trimming pared 0 bases from V and 4 bases from J, leaving 12 bases between. TCRdb re-derived calls from the 5' RACE reads in MiXCR, one entry per CDR3 protein. The table has around 300,000 distinct CDR3 sequences, 14% to 15% seen once; the top ten hold about 1.1%. A note on this clonotype: Its target is not known.

The J gene is TRBJ2-5, the V gene TRBV6-5; D might be TRBD1 (6 bases). The sequencing sample was made of blood, either unsorted or a sorted T cell fraction (not recorded which). The TCR comes from a male donor with ankylosing spondylitis or in good health (not recorded which). CDR3 residues: CASSYSGKQGETQYF. In DNA form, the CDR3 reads TGTGCCAGCAGTTACTCGGGTAAACAGGGAGAGACCCAGTACTTC.